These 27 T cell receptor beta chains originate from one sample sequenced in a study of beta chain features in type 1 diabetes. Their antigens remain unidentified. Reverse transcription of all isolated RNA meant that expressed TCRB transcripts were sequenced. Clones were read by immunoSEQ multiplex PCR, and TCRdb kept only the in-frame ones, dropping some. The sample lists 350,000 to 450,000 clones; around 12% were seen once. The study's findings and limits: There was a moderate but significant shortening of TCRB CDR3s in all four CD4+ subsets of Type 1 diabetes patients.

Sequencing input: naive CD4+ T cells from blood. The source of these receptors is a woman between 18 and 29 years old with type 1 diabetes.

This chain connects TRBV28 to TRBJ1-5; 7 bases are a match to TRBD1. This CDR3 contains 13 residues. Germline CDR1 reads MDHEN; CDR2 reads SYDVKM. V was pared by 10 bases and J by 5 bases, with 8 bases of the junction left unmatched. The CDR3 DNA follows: TGTGCCATCAGGGGGGGTTCGGATCAGCCCCAGCATTTT. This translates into CAIRGGSDQPQHF.

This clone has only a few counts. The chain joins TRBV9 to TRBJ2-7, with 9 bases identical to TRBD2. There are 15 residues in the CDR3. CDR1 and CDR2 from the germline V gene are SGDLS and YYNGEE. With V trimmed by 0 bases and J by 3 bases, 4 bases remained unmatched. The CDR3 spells CASSVEPSGNYEQYF. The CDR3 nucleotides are TGTGCCAGCAGCGTAGAGCCTAGCGGGAACTACGAGCAGTACTTC.

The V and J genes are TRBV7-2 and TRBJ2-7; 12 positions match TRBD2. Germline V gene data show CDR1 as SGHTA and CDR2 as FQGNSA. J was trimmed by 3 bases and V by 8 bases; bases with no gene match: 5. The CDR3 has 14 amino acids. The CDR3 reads CASCLTSGSYEQYF. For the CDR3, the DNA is TGTGCCAGCTGCCTGACTAGCGGGAGCTACGAGCAGTACTTC.

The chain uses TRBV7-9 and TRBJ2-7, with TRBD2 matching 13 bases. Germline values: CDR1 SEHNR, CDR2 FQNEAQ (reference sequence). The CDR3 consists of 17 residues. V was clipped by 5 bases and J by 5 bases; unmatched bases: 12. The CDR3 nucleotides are TGTGCCAGCAGCCTAAGCGGACTAGCGGGAGTCGTAAACGAGCAGTACTTC. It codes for CASSLSGLAGVVNEQYF.

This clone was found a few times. CDR3 loop: CASSLKNTGQPQHF. The CDR3 region has the DNA TGTGCCAGCTCACTCAAAAACACGGGTCAGCCCCAGCATTTT. This chain joins TRBV18 and TRBJ1-5; D unclear. V dropped 4 bases and J dropped 6 bases, with 13 bases sitting between them. The CDR3 consists of 14 residues. CDR1 and CDR2 (germline): KGHSH, LQKENI.

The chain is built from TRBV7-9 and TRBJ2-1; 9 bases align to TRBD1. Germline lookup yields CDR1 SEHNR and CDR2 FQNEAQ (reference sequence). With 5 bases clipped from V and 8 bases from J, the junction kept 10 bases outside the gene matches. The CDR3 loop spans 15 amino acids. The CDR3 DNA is TGTGCCAGCAGCCCTCCGGGACAGGGATATGATGAGCAGTTCTTC. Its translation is CASSPPGQGYDEQFF.

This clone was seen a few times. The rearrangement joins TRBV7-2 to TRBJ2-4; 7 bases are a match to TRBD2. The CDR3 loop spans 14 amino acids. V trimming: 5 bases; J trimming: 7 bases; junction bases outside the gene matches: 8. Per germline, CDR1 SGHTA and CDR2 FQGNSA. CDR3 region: CASSPKGGLNIQYF. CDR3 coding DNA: TGTGCCAGCAGCCCGAAGGGAGGGTTGAACATTCAGTACTTC.

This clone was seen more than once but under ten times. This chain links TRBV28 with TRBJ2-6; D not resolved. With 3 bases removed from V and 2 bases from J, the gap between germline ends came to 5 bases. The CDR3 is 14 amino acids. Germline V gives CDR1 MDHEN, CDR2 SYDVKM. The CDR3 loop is CASSFSAGANVLTF. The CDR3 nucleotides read TGTGCCAGCAGTTTCTCGGCTGGGGCCAACGTCCTGACTTTC.

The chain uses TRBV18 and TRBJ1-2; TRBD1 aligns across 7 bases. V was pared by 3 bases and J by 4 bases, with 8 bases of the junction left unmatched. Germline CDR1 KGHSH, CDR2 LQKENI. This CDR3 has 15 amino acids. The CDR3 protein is CASSPDRQGPYGYTF. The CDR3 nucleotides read TGTGCCAGCTCACCCGATCGACAGGGCCCCTATGGCTACACCTTC.

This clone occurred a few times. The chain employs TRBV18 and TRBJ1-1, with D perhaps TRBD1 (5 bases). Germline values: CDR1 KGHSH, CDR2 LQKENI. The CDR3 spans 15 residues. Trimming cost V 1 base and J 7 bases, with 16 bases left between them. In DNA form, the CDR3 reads TGTGCCAGCTCACCACGCCGTGGGGGGTCTGATGAAGCTTTCTTT. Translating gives CASSPRRGGSDEAFF.

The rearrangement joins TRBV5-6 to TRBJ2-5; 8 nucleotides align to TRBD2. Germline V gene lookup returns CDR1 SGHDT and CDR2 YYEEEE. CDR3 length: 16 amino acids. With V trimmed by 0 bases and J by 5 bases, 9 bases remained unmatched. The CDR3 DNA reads TGTGCCAGCAGCTTGGGAGGCGGGGGGCCCTCGGAGACCCAGTACTTC. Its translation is CASSLGGGGPSETQYF.

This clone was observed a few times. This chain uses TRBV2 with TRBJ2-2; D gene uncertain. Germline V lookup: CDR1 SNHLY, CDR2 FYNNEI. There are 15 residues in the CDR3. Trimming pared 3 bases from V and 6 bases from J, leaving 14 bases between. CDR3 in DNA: TGTGCCAGCAGTGAGATATACATGGCCCCCGGGGAGCTGTTTTTT. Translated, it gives CASSEIYMAPGELFF.

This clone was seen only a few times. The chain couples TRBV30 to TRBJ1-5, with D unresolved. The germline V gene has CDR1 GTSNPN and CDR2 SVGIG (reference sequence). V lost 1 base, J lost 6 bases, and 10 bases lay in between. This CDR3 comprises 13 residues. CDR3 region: CAWSGRGGQPQHF. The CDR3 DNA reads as TGTGCCTGGAGTGGCCGCGGAGGTCAGCCCCAGCATTTT.

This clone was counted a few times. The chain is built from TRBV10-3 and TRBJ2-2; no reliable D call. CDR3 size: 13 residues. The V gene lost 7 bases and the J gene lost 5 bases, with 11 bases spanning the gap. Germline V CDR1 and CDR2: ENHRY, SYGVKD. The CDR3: CAITETLTGELFF. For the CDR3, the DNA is TGTGCCATCACTGAAACTTTAACCGGGGAGCTGTTTTTT.

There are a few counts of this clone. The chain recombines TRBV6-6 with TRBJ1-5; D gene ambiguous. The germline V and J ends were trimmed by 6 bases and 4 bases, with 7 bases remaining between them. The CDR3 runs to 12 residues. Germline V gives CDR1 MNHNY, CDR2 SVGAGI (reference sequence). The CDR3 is CASSRQNQPQHF. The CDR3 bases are TGTGCCAGCAGCCGTCAGAATCAGCCCCAGCATTTT.

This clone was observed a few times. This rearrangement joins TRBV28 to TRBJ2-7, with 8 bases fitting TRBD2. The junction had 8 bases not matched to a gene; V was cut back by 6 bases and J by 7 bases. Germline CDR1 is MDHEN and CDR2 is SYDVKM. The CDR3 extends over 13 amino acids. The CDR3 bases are TGTGCCAGCAGGCGCGGGGGGCGGGAGGAGCAGTACTTC. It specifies CASRRGGREEQYF.

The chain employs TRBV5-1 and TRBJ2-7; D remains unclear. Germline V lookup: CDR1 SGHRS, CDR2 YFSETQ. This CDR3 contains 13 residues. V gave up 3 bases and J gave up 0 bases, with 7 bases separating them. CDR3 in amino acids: CASSSSGSYEQYF. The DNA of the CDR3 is TGCGCCAGCAGCTCCTCAGGCTCCTACGAGCAGTACTTC. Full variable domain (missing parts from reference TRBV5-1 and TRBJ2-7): KAGVTQTPRYLIKTRGQQVTLSCSPISGHRSVSWYQQTPGQGLQFLFEYFSETQRNKGNFPGRFSGRQFSNSRSEMNVSTLELGDSALYLCASSSSGSYEQYFGPGTRLTVT.

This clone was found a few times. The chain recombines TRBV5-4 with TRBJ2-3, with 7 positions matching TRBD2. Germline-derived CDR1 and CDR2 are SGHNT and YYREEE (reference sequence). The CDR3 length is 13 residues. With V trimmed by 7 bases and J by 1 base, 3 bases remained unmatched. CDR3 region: CASRTSGTDTQYF. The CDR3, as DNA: TGTGCCAGCCGAACTAGCGGCACAGATACGCAGTATTTT.

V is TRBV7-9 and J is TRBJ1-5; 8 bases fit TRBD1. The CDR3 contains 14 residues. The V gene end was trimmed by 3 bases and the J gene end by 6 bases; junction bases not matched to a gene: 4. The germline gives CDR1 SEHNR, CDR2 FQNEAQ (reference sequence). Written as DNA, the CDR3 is TGTGCCAGCAGCTTGGACAGGGTCCCTCAGCCCCAGCATTTT. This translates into CASSLDRVPQPQHF. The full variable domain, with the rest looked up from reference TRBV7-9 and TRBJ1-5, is DTGVSQNPRHKITKRGQNVTFRCDPISEHNRLYWYRQTLGQGPEFLTYFQNEAQLEKSRLLSDRFSAERPKGSFSTLEIQRTEQGDSAMYLCASSLDRVPQPQHFGDGTRLSIL.

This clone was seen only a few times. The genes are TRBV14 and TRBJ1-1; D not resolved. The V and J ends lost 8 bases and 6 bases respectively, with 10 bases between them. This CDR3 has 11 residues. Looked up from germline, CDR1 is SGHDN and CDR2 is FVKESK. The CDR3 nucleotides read TGTGCCAGCGGAGTATTTTCTGAAGCTTTCTTT. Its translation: CASGVFSEAFF.

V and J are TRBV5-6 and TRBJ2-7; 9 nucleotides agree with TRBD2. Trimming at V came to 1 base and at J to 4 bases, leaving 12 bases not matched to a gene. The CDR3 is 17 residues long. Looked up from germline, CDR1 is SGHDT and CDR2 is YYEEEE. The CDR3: CASSLRREGRARYEQYF. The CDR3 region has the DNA TGTGCCAGCAGCTTGAGGCGGGAGGGCCGGGCACGGTACGAGCAGTACTTC.

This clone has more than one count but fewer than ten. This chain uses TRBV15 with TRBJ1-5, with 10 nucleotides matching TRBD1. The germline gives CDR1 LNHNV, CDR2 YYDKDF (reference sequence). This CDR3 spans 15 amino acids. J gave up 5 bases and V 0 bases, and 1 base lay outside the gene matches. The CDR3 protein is CATSREGQGDQPQHF. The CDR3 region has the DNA TGTGCCACCAGCAGAGAAGGACAGGGGGATCAGCCCCAGCATTTT.

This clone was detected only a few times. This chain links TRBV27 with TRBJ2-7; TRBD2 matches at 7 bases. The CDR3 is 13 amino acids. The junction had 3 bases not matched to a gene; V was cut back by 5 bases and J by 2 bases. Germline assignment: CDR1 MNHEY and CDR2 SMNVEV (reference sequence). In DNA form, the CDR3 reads TGTGCCAGCAGTCGGCGGGAGACCTACGAGCAGTACTTC. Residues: CASSRRETYEQYF.

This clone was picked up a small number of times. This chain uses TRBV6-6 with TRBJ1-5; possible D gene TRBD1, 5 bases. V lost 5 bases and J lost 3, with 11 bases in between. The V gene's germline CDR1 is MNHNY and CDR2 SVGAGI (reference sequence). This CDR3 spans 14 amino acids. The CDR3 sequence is CASSLGGYNQPQHF. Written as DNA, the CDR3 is TGTGCCAGCAGTCTGGGGGGGTACAATCAGCCCCAGCATTTT.

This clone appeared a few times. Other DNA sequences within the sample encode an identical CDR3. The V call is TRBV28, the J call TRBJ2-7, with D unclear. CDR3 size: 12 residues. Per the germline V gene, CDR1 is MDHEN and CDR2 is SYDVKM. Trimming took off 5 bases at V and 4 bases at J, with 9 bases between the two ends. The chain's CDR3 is CASSLLGYEQYF. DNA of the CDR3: TGTGCCAGCAGTCTCCTCGGGTACGAGCAGTACTTC.

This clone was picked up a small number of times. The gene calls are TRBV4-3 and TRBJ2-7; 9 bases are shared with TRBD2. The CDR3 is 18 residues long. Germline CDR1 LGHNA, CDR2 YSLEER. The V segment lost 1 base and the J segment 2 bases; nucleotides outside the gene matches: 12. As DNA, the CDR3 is TGCGCCAGCAGCCAAGCTTTGGTAGCGGGGGATTTCGCCTACGAGCAGTACTTC. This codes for CASSQALVAGDFAYEQYF.

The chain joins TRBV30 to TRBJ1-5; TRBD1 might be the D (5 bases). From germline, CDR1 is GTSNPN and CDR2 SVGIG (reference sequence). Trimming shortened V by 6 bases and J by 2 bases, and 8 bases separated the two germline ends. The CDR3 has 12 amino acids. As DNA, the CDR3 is TGTGCCTGTGGGGCTGGCAATCAGCCCCAGCATTTT. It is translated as CACGAGNQPQHF. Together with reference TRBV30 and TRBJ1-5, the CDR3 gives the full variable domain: SQTIHQWPATLVQPVGSPLSLECTVEGTSNPNLYWYRQAAGRGLQLLFYSVGIGQISSEVPQNLSASRPQDRQFILSSKKLLLSDSGFYLCACGAGNQPQHFGDGTRLSIL.